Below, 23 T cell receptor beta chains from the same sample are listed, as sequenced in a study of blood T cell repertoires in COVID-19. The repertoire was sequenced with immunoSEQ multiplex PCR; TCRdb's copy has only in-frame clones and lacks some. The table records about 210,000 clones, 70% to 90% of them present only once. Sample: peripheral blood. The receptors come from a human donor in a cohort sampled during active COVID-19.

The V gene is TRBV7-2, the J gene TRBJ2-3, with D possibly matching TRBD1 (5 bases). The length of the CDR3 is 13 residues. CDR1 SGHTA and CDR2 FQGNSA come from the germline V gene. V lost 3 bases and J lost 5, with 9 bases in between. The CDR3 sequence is CASSFQGLDTQYF. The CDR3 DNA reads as TGTGCCAGCAGCTTTCAGGGTTTAGATACGCAGTATTTT.

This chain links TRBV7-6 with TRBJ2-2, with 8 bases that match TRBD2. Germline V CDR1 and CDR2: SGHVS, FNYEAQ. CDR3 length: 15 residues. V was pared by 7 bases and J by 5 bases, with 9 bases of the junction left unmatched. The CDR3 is CASTPTGGQTGELFF. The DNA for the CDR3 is TGTGCCAGCACCCCCACGGGGGGGCAAACCGGGGAGCTGTTTTTT.

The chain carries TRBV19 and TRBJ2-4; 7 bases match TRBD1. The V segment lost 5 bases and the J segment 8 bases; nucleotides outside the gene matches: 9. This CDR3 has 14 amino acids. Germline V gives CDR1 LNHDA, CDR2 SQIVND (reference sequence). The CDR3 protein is CASSSDRESYIQYF. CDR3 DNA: TGTGCCAGTAGTTCCGACAGGGAGTCGTACATTCAGTACTTC.

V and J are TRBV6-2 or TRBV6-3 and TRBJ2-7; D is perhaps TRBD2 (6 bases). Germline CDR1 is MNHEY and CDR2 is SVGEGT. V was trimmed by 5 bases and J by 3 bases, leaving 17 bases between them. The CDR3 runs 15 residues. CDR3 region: CASSEEGGYLYEQYF. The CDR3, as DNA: TGTGCCAGCAGTGAGGAGGGCGGGTACCTCTACGAGCAGTACTTC.

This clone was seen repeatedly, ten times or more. The CDR3 DNA sequence: TGTGCCAGCAGCTTCGATTTACAGGAATCTAAAGCTTTCTTT. Translation: CASSFDLQESKAFF. This chain links TRBV5-4 with TRBJ1-1; tentatively, D is TRBD1 (5 bases). The germline V gene has CDR1 SGHNT and CDR2 YYREEE (reference sequence). CDR3 size: 14 residues. V lost 2 bases to trimming and J lost 9 bases, with 17 bases between them.

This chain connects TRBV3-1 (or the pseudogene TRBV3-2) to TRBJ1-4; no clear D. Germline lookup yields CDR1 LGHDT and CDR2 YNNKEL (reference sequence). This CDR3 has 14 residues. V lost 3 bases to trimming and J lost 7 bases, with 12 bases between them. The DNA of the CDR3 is TGTGCCAGCAGCCACCCCGGAGGGTTTGAAAAACTGTTTTTT. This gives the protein CASSHPGGFEKLFF.

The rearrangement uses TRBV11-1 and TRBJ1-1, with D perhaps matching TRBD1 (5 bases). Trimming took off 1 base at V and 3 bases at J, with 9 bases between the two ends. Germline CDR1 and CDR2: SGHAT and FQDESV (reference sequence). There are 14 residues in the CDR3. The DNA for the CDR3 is TGTGCCAGCAGCTTAGAGTCCAGGGACACTGAAGCTTTCTTT. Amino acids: CASSLESRDTEAFF.

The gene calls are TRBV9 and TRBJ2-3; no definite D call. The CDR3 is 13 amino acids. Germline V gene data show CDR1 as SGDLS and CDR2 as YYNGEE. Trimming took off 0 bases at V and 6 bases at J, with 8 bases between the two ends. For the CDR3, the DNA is TGTGCCAGCAGCGTAGGGCTGTGGGATACGCAGTATTTT. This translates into CASSVGLWDTQYF. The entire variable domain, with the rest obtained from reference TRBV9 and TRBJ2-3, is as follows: DSGVTQTPKHLITATGQRVTLRCSPRSGDLSVYWYQQSLDQGLQFLIQYYNGEERAKGNILERFSAQQFPDLHSELNLSSLELGDSALYFCASSVGLWDTQYFGPGTRLTVL.

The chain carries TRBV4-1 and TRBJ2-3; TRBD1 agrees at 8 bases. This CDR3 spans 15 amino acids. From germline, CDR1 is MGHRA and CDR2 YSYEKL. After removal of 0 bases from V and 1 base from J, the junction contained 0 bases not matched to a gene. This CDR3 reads CASSQEDRGTDTQYF. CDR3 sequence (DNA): TGCGCCAGCAGCCAAGAGGACAGGGGCACAGATACGCAGTATTTT.

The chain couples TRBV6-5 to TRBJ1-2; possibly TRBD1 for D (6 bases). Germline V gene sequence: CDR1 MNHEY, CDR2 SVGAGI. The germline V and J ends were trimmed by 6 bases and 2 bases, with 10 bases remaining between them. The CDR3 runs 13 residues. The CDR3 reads CASRDRQNYGYTF. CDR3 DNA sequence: TGTGCCAGCAGGGACAGACAGAACTATGGCTACACCTTC.

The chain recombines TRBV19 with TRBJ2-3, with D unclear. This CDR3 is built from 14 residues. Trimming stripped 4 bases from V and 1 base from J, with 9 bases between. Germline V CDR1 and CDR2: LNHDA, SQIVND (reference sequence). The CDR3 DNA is TGTGCCAGTAGTACGGTCCAGGGCACAGATACGCAGTATTTT. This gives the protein CASSTVQGTDTQYF.

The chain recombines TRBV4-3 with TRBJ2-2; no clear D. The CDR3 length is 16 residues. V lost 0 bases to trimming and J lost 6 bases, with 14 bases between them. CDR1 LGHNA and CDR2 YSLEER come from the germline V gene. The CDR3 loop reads CASSQEAGAFPGELFF. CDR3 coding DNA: TGCGCCAGCAGCCAAGAGGCTGGAGCCTTCCCCGGGGAGCTGTTTTTT.

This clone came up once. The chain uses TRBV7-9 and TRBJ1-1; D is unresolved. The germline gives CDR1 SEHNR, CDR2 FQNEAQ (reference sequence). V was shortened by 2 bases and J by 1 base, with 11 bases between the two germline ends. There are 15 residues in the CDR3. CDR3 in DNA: TGTGCCAGCAGCTTAATATGGCAGGAGAACACTGAAGCTTTCTTT. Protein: CASSLIWQENTEAFF.

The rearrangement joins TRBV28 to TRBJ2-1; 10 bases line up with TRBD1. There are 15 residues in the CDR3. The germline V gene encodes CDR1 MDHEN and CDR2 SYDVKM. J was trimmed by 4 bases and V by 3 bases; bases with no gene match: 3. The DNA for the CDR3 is TGTGCCAGCAGTTTTGTGGACAGGGGGTACAATGAGCAGTTCTTC. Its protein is CASSFVDRGYNEQFF.

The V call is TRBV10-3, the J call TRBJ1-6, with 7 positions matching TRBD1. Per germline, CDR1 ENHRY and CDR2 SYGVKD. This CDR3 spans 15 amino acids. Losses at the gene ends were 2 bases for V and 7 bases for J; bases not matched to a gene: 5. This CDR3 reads CAISEVTGENSPLHF. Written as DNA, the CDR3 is TGTGCCATCAGTGAGGTTACAGGGGAGAATTCACCCCTCCACTTT.

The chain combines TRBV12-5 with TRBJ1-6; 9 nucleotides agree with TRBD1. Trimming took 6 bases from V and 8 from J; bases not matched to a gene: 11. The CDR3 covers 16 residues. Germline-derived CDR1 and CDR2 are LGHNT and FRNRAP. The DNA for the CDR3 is TGTGCTAGTGGCTCGGGACAGGGACGAAGTTATTCACCCCTCCACTTT. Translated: CASGSGQGRSYSPLHF.

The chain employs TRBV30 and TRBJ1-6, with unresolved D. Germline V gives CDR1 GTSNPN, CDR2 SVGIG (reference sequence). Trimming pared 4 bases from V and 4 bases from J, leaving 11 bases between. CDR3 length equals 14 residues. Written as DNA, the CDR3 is TGTGCCTGGACCAAGACAAGGTATAATTCACCCCTCCACTTT. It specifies CAWTKTRYNSPLHF.

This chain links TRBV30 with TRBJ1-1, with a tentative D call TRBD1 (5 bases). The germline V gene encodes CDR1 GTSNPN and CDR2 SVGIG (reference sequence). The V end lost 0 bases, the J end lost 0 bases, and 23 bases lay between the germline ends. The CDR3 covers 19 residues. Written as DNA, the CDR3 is TGTGCCTGGAGTGTATACAAGGGGTTAGCAGGTAACATGAACACTGAAGCTTTCTTT. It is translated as CAWSVYKGLAGNMNTEAFF.

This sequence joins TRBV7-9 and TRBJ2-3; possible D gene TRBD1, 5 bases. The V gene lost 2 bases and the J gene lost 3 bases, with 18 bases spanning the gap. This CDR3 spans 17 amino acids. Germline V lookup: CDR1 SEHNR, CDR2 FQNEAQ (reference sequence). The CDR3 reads CASSLWGRAVVTDTQYF. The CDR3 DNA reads TGTGCCAGCAGCTTATGGGGCAGGGCAGTAGTAACAGATACGCAGTATTTT.

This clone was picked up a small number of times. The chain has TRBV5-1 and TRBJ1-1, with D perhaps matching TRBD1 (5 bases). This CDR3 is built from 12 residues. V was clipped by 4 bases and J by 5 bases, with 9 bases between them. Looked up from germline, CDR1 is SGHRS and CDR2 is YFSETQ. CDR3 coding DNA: TGCGCCAGCAGCGCTAAGGGGACTGAAGCTTTCTTT. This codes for CASSAKGTEAFF.

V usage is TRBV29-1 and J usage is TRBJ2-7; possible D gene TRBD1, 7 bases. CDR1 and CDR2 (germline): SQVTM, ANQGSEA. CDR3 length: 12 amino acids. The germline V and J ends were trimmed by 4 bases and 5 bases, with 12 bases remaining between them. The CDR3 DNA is TGCAGCGTTGGCGTCAGGGGGGACGAGCAGTACTTC. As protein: CSVGVRGDEQYF.

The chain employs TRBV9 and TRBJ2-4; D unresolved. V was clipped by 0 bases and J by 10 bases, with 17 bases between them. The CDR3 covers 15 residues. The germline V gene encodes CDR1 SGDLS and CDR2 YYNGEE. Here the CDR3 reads CASSVEPVPKIIQYF. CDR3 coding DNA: TGTGCCAGCAGCGTAGAACCGGTCCCTAAAATAATTCAGTACTTC.

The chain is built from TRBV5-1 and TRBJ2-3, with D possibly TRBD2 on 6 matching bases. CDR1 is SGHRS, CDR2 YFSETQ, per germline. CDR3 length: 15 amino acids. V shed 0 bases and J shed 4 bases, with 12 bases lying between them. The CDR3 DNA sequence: TGCGCCAGCAGCTTGGAGGGCAGGGAGGCAGATACGCAGTATTTT. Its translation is CASSLEGREADTQYF. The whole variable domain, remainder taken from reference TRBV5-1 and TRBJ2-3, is KAGVTQTPRYLIKTRGQQVTLSCSPISGHRSVSWYQQTPGQGLQFLFEYFSETQRNKGNFPGRFSGRQFSNSRSEMNVSTLELGDSALYLCASSLEGREADTQYFGPGTRLTVL.